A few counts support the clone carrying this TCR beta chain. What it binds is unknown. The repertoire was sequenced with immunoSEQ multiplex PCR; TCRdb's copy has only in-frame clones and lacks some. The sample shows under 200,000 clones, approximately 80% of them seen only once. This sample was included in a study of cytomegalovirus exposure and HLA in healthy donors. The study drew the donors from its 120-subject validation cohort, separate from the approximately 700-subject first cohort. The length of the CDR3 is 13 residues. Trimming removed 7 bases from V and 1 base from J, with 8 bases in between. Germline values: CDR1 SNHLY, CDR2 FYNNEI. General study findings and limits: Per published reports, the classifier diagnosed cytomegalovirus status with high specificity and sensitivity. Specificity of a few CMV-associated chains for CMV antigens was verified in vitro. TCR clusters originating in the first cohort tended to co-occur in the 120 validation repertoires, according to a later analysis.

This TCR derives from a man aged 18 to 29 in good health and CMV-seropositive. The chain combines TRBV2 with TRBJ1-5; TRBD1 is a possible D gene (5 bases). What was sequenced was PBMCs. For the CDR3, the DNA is TGTGCCAGCACGCAGGGCAGCAATCAGCCCCAGCATTTT. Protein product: CASTQGSNQPQHF.